This T cell receptor beta chain was recovered during a study of T cell repertoires in cytomegalovirus infection. Study details: Recently identified HLA-C-restricted CMV epitopes and well-studied HLA-B-restricted CMV epitopes were used by the study. Both a matching HLA type and CMV infection were indicated by public TCR beta signatures. Study results and limitations: CMV-specific HLA-C-restricted TCR beta clonotypes dominated the ex vivo response. Summed public TCR beta family frequency identified CMV carriers bearing the relevant HLA.

MiXCR, applied by TCRdb to the reads, yields one record per CDR3 protein. The table has some 940,000 distinct CDR3 sequences, roughly 30% seen once. As regards this clonotype: Its antigen is undetermined.

V lost 1 base to trimming and J lost 6 bases, with 13 bases between them. Germline V CDR1 and CDR2: MGHRA, YSYEKL. This CDR3 contains 15 residues. The TCR was taken from a human donor in good health (CMV status not recorded). Some clones in this sample may be carry-over from other donors' samples. This sequence joins TRBV4-1 and TRBJ1-5; tentatively, D is TRBD1 (5 bases). The specimen comprised cultured CD8+ T cells from PBMCs, sampled from culture after CMV antigen stimulation. The CDR3 DNA reads TGCGCCAGCAGCCAAGTTGGGGGTTTCGGTCAGCCCCAGCATTTT. Its translation is CASSQVGGFGQPQHF.